This T cell receptor (beta chain) was documented in a study of regulatory T cells in long-lasting Graves disease. Documented time point: newly diagnosed GD, antithyroid drugs for less than 3 months. PBMC RNA was the source of the TCR library. Construction of the TCR beta libraries employed iRepertoire HTBI primers in conjunction with Arm-PCR of CDR3 regions. Each CDR3 protein is one row after TCRdb ran MiXCR on the multiplex PCR reads. Here the sample spans around 500,000 distinct CDR3 sequences, 15% to 20% being singletons. This clonotype appeared many times. This same sample was also part of a study on T cells in Graves' hyperthyroidism and ophthalmopathy.

This sample comprised peripheral blood mononuclear cells (PBMCs), obtained at new diagnosis, from a patient treated with antithyroid drugs. The receptor was isolated from a woman aged 35 to 60 with Graves disease.

The CDR3 DNA is TGTGCCAGCAGCTTAGACCAAGAACAGGGGTACTACGAGCAGTACTTC. Its translation: CASSLDQEQGYYEQYF. The chain joins TRBV11-3 to TRBJ2-7, with 7 bases that match TRBD1. CDR1 is SGHNT, CDR2 YENEEA, per germline. The CDR3 extends over 16 amino acids. With 0 bases clipped from V and 3 bases from J, the junction kept 8 bases outside the gene matches.